The following is a TCR beta chain sequence with its context. Antigen specificity is unknown. This entry is derived from a study of a mutant IDH1 vaccine in newly diagnosed glioma. For the study at large: Males made up about 60% and females roughly 40% of treated patients, whose mean age was around 40 years. Previous treatment comprised radiotherapy, temozolomide, or both, mostly both. Broader study findings: Pseudoprogression apparently lacked any relation to changes in top peripheral T cell clonotypes.

CDR1 and CDR2 from the germline V gene are SGHVS and FQNEAQ. Trimming left V 10 bases short and J 2 bases short, with 18 bases between. The CDR3 consists of 14 residues. The repertoire was sequenced with immunoSEQ multiplex PCR; TCRdb's copy has only in-frame clones and lacks some. The table includes 55,000 to 70,000 clones, 79% detected once. The time point here: baseline, week 1 (first vaccination visit). The treatment here: pre-vaccination baseline after standard-of-care therapy. New IDH1-mutant, ATRX-lost WHO grade 3 or 4 astrocytomas occurred in donors. The source of this sequence is a middle-aged man with glioma. The starting material was PBMCs, obtained from a glioma patient treated with radiotherapy, temozolomide or both. The V and J genes are TRBV7-8 and TRBJ2-7; D is possibly TRBD2 (6 bases). The CDR3 DNA is TGTGCCACCTCCCGAGGGACTGCTACCTACGAGCAGTACTTC. This sequence encodes CATSRGTATYEQYF.